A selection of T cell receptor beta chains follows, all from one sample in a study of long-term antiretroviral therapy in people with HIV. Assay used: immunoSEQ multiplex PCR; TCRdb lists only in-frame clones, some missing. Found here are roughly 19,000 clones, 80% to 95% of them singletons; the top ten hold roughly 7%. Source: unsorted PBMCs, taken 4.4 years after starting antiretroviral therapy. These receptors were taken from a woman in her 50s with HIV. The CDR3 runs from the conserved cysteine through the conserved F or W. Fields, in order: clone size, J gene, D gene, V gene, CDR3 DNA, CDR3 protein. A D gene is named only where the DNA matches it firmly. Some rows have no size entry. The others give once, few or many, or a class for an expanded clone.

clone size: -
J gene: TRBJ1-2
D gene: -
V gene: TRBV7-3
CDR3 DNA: TGTGCCAGCAGCTTAACGTCCCAATCTTGGGGCTACACCTTC
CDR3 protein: CASSLTSQSWGYTF

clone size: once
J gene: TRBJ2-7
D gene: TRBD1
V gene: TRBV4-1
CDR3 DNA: TGCGCCAGCAGCCGGGGACAGGGGAACTACGAGCAGTACTTC
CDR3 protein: CASSRGQGNYEQYF

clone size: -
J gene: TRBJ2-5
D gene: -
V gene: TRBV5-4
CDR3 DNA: TGTGCCAGCAGTTCCGGATCAGACCAAGAGACCCAGTACTTC
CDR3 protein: CASSSGSDQETQYF

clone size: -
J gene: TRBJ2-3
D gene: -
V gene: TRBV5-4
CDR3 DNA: TGTGCCAGCAGCTCCAGGGCTAGCACAGATACGCAGTATTTT
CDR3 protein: CASSSRASTDTQYF

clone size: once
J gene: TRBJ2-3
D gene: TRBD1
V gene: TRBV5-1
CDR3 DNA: TGCGCCAGCAGCTTTGGAAACAGGGGAGCAGATACGCAGTATTTT
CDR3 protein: CASSFGNRGADTQYF

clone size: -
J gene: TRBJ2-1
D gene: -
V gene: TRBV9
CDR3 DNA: TGTGCCAGCAGTGGCCCGTGGTGGGGGGACAATGAGCAGTTCTTC
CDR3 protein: CASSGPWWGDNEQFF

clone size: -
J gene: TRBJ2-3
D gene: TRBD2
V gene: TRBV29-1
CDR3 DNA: TGCAGCGTTGCAGGAGCGACTAGCGGGGGCACAGATACGCAGTATTTT
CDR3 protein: CSVAGATSGGTDTQYF

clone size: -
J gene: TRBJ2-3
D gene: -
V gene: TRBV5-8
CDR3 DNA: TGTGCCAGCAGCAGCGGAGCCGGGACCGGCTATTTCACAGATACGCAGTATTTT
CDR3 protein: CASSSGAGTGYFTDTQYF

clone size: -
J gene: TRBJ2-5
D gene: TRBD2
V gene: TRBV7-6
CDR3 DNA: TGTGCCAGCAGCATTAGACTAGCGGGGACGGAGACCCAGTACTTC
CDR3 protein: CASSIRLAGTETQYF

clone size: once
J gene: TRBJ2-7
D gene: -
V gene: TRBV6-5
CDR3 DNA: TGTGCCAGCAGTTACTCGACGGGGGGCGGGGAGCAGTACTTC
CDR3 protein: CASSYSTGGGEQYF

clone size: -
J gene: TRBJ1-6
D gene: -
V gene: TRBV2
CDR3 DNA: TGTGCCAGCAGGGATGAAGACAGGAAGCTTCAACCCCTCCACTTT
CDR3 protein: CASRDEDRKLQPLHF

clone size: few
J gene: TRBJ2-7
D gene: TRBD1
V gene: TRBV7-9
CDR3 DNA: TGTGCCAGCAGCCCGGGACAGGGAGGGGAAGAGCAGTACTTC
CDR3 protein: CASSPGQGGEEQYF

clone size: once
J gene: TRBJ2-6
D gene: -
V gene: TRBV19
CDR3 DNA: TGTGCCAGTAGTCCCTCTGGGGCCAACGTCCTGACTTTC
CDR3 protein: CASSPSGANVLTF

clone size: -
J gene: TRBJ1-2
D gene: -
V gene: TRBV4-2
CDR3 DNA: TGTGCCAGCAGCCAAGATCGCGCGGGGGCTGCTGGCTACACCTTC
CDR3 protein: CASSQDRAGAAGYTF

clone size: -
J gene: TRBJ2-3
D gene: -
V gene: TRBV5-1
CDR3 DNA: TGCGCCAGCAGCTTGGGAGGATTCACAGATACGCAGTATTTT
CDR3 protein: CASSLGGFTDTQYF

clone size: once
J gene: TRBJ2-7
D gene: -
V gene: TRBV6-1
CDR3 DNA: TGTGGGGGGGGACAGCTGTACGAGCAGTACTTC
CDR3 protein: CGGGQLYEQYF

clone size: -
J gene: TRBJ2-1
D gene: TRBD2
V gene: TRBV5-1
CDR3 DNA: TGCGCCAGCAGCTTGGAAACTAGCGGGGGGGCCTTCAATGAGCAGTTCTTC
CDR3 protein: CASSLETSGGAFNEQFF

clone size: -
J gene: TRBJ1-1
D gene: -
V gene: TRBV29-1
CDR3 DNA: TGCAGCGTTGAGGGAGGAGCTTTCTTT
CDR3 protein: CSVEGGAFF

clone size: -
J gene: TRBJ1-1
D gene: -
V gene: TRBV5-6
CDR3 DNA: TGTGCCAGCAGCCGAGGACGTCAGAACACTGAAGCTTTCTTT
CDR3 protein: CASSRGRQNTEAFF

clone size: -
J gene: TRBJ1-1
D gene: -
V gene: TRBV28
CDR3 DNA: TGTGCCAGCAGTTCCGCCCCAGGTGAGGCCCACACTGAAGCTTTCTTT
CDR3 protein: CASSSAPGEAHTEAFF

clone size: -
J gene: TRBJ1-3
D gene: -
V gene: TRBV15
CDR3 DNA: TGTGCCACCAGCAGAGATGGGCTAAGCTCTGGAAACACCATATATTTT
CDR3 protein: CATSRDGLSSGNTIYF

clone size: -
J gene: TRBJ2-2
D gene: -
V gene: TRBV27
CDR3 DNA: TGTGCCAGCAGTTTACGGGGTCCCGGGGAGCTGTTTTTT
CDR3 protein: CASSLRGPGELFF

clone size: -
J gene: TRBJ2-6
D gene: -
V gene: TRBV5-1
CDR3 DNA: TGCGCCAGCAGCTTCGATCTCTCTGGGGCCAACGTCCTGACTTTC
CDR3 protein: CASSFDLSGANVLTF

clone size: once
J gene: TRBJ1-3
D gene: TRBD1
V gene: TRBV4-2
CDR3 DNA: TGTGCCAGCAGCCAGAGCAGACAGGGAGGGACTGGAAACACCATATATTTT
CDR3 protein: CASSQSRQGGTGNTIYF

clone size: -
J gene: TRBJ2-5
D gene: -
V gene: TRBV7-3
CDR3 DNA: TGTGCCAGCAGCTTAAGAGTGCAAGAGACCCAGTACTTC
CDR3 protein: CASSLRVQETQYF

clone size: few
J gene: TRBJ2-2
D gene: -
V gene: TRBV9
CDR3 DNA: TGTGCCAGCAGCGGAATAGGGTACACCGGGGAGCTGTTTTTT
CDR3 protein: CASSGIGYTGELFF

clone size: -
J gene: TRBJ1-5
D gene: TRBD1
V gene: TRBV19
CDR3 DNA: TGTGCCAGCAAGAAGGACAGGGCCGGCAATCAGCCCCAGCATTTT
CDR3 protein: CASKKDRAGNQPQHF

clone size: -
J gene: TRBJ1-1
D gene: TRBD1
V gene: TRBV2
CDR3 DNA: TGTGCCAGCAGGAAGACAGGGGGGACTGAAGCTTTCTTT
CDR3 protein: CASRKTGGTEAFF